These 22 T cell receptor beta chains were all obtained from the same sample, sequenced in a study of PD-L1 blockade in urothelial cancer. As for time point: pretreatment peripheral blood. Clones were sequenced by immunoSEQ multiplex PCR, and TCRdb holds only the in-frame ones, with some missing. The table includes some 56,000 clones, approximately 84% detected once. The starting material was PBMCs, obtained around atezolizumab (anti-PD-L1) treatment. The receptor set was obtained from a man aged 45-60 years with urothelial cancer.

This clone appeared a single time. V usage is TRBV19 and J usage is TRBJ2-6; 11 bases fit TRBD2. Germline CDR1 and CDR2: LNHDA and SQIVND (reference sequence). The CDR3 is 18 residues long. The junction had 7 bases not matched to a gene; V was cut back by 5 bases and J by 1 base. CDR3 in amino acids: CASSAGTSGESGANVLTF. CDR3 DNA sequence: TGTGCCAGTAGTGCTGGGACTAGCGGAGAGTCTGGGGCCAACGTCCTGACTTTC. Looking up the rest from reference TRBV19 and TRBJ2-6 gives the full variable domain: DGGITQSPKYLFRKEGQNVTLSCEQNLNHDAMYWYRQDPGQGLRLIYYSQIVNDFQKGDIAEGYSVSREKKESFPLTVTSAQKNPTAFYLCASSAGTSGESGANVLTFGAGSRLTVL.

This chain uses TRBV28 with TRBJ2-2; weak D call: TRBD1 (6 bases). V was cut by 5 bases and J by 1 base, with 17 bases left in between. The CDR3 totals 17 residues. Germline assignment: CDR1 MDHEN and CDR2 SYDVKM. The CDR3 DNA reads as TGTGCCAGCAGTCCCCCTTCCGGGACAAGGAACACCGGGGAGCTGTTTTTT. Its translation is CASSPPSGTRNTGELFF.

As DNA, the CDR3 is TGCAGCGCCTCCGGGACAGGGGGTGAAAAACTGTTTTTT. This encodes CSASGTGGEKLFF. This chain connects TRBV29-1 to TRBJ1-4, with 11 bases lining up with TRBD1. The V gene end was trimmed by 7 bases and the J gene end by 7 bases; junction bases not matched to a gene: 5. This CDR3 contains 13 residues. CDR1 and CDR2 from the germline V gene are SQVTM and ANQGSEA.

The chain uses TRBV6-5 and TRBJ2-5; D is uncertain. The CDR3 totals 13 residues. The V and J ends lost 6 bases and 5 bases respectively, with 13 bases between them. Germline CDR1 is MNHEY and CDR2 is SVGAGI. The CDR3 region is CASSRFLEETQYF. CDR3 coding DNA: TGTGCCAGCAGCCGATTCCTGGAGGAGACCCAGTACTTC.

V and J are TRBV18 and TRBJ2-7, with D perhaps TRBD2 (5 bases). Germline V gene sequence: CDR1 KGHSH, CDR2 LQKENI. The CDR3 extends over 13 amino acids. Trimming left V 2 bases short and J 3 bases short, with 8 bases between. CDR3 amino acids: CASSPAGLYEQYF. The DNA of the CDR3 is TGTGCCAGCTCACCAGCGGGTCTCTACGAGCAGTACTTC.

The chain recombines TRBV5-1 with TRBJ2-7, with D tentatively TRBD2 (6 bases). Trimming shortened V by 4 bases and J by 0 bases, and 8 bases separated the two germline ends. Germline CDR1 reads SGHRS; CDR2 reads YFSETQ. This CDR3 has 13 residues. The CDR3 DNA follows: TGCGCCAGCAGCCGGGAGTCCTCCTACGAGCAGTACTTC. Translated, it gives CASSRESSYEQYF.

The V gene is TRBV7-3, the J gene TRBJ2-1; a weak D match, TRBD1 (6 bases). The CDR3 is 14 residues long. The germline gives CDR1 SGHTA, CDR2 FQGTGA. The ends were cut back, 1 base at V and 5 bases at J, with 9 bases in the middle. The CDR3 loop reads CASSLSRDNNEQFF. CDR3 DNA: TGTGCCAGCAGCTTAAGCAGGGACAACAATGAGCAGTTCTTC.

The genes are TRBV29-1 and TRBJ2-7; TRBD2 matches at 8 bases. Germline V gene lookup returns CDR1 SQVTM and CDR2 ANQGSEA. The CDR3 spans 14 residues. Trimming cost V 2 bases and J 0 bases; bases outside gene matches: 3. Here the CDR3 DNA reads TGCAGCGTTGAAACCGGGACTAGCTCCTACGAGCAGTACTTC. Its protein product is CSVETGTSSYEQYF.

The table lists this clone with a few counts. The chain couples TRBV10-3 to TRBJ2-1; 10 bases match TRBD2. There are 13 residues in the CDR3. J lost 5 bases, V lost 8 bases, and 3 bases had no gene match. Germline-derived CDR1 and CDR2 are ENHRY and SYGVKD. The chain's CDR3 is CAILAGENNEQFF. CDR3 sequence (DNA): TGTGCCATCCTAGCGGGGGAGAACAATGAGCAGTTCTTC.

This chain joins TRBV27 and TRBJ2-3, with D tentatively TRBD1 (5 bases). The CDR3 covers 13 residues. CDR1 is MNHEY, CDR2 SMNVEV, per germline (reference sequence). V gave up 6 bases and J gave up 5 bases, with 12 bases separating them. The CDR3 DNA reads TGTGCCAGCAGGCAGGGTAATGAAGATACGCAGTATTTT. This encodes CASRQGNEDTQYF.

The chain recombines TRBV14 with TRBJ2-5; tentatively, D is TRBD1 (5 bases). Germline V gives CDR1 SGHDN, CDR2 FVKESK. V was trimmed by 5 bases and J by 0 bases, leaving 16 bases between them. The CDR3 spans 16 residues. CDR3 sequence: CASSVGRIPYQETQYF. As DNA, the CDR3 is TGTGCCAGCAGCGTGGGGCGCATCCCCTACCAAGAGACCCAGTACTTC.

The table lists this clone with a count of one. The V gene is TRBV7-9, the J gene TRBJ2-7; D may be TRBD2 (6 bases). CDR3 length: 16 amino acids. V was pared by 1 base and J by 7 bases, with 20 bases between. CDR1 and CDR2 from the germline V gene are SEHNR and FQNEAQ (reference sequence). The CDR3: CASSLDGGGLSLEQYF. CDR3 DNA: TGTGCCAGCAGCTTAGACGGGGGTGGACTCAGTTTGGAGCAGTACTTC.

The chain has TRBV5-4 and TRBJ2-5; tentative D call: TRBD2 (5 bases). The CDR3 runs 12 residues. Deletions cut 6 bases from V and 5 bases from J, with 11 bases between. Germline loops: CDR1 SGHNT, CDR2 YYREEE (reference sequence). The CDR3 here is CASNQRGETQYF. DNA of the CDR3: TGTGCCAGCAACCAGCGAGGGGAGACCCAGTACTTC.

The rearrangement joins TRBV4-1 to TRBJ2-1, with 11 bases identical to TRBD1. V dropped 7 bases and J dropped 5; count of bases not matched to a gene: 4. The CDR3 is made up of 14 amino acids. The V gene's germline CDR1 is MGHRA and CDR2 YSYEKL. CDR3 bases: TGCGCCAGCACCCGGGACAGGGGGGACAATGAGCAGTTCTTC. Protein: CASTRDRGDNEQFF.

The chain couples TRBV6-1 to TRBJ2-5; 14 bases are a match to TRBD2. The DNA end lines up better with TRBJ2-7; the J call may be wrong. CDR3 length: 16 residues. The germline V gene has CDR1 MNHNS and CDR2 SASEGT. Written as DNA, the CDR3 is TGTGCCAGCAGTGCCTCCGGGACTAGCGGGGGCTACGAGCAGTACTTC. Translation: CASSASGTSGGYEQYF.

The CDR3 here is CSVDLLFSDEQFF. CDR3 nucleotide sequence: TGCAGCGTTGACCTTCTTTTCTCCGATGAGCAGTTCTTC. The chain joins TRBV29-1 to TRBJ2-1; D remains ambiguous. Looked up from germline, CDR1 is SQVTM and CDR2 is ANQGSEA. The CDR3 has 13 residues. With 3 bases removed from V and 8 bases from J, the gap between germline ends came to 14 bases.

The count of this clone is one. The chain recombines TRBV4-3 with TRBJ2-1; TRBD2 might be the D (5 bases). V dropped 3 bases and J dropped 9 bases, with 15 bases sitting between them. In germline, CDR1 is LGHNA, CDR2 YSLEER. The CDR3 is made up of 14 amino acids. In DNA, the CDR3 is TGCGCCAGCAGCCAGGAGCTCCTAGCATCTGAGCAGTTCTTC. Its protein product is CASSQELLASEQFF.

This rearrangement joins TRBV5-1 to TRBJ2-7, with a tentative D call TRBD1 (6 bases). With 4 bases removed from V and 3 bases from J, the gap between germline ends came to 17 bases. CDR1 and CDR2 from the germline V gene are SGHRS and YFSETQ. The CDR3 is 15 residues long. The CDR3 coding sequence is TGCGCCAGCAGCCTTTCACGGGACATCGGCTACGAGCAGTACTTC. Its protein is CASSLSRDIGYEQYF.

The rearrangement joins TRBV10-3 to TRBJ2-7; 7 nucleotides agree with TRBD1. Germline V CDR1 and CDR2: ENHRY, SYGVKD. The CDR3 runs to 14 residues. V shed 0 bases and J 1 base; nucleotides not matched to a gene: 0. CDR3: CAISESDRSYEQYF. The CDR3 DNA sequence: TGTGCCATCAGTGAGTCGGACAGGTCCTACGAGCAGTACTTC.

This clone came up once. The J gene is TRBJ2-7, the V gene TRBV19; 9 bases line up with TRBD1. V lost 5 bases, J lost 3 bases, and 8 bases stayed unmatched. This CDR3 has 15 amino acids. From germline, CDR1 is LNHDA and CDR2 SQIVND (reference sequence). CDR3 loop: CASSLPGQGYYEQYF. The DNA of the CDR3 is TGTGCCAGTAGTCTGCCGGGACAGGGATACTACGAGCAGTACTTC.

This chain uses TRBV27 with TRBJ2-5, with 10 bases fitting TRBD2. V gave up 3 bases and J gave up 5 bases; unmatched junction bases: 3. This CDR3 contains 14 residues. Per germline, CDR1 MNHEY and CDR2 SMNVEV (reference sequence). CDR3 nucleotide sequence: TGTGCCAGCAGTTTTTCGACTAGCGGGGAGACCCAGTACTTC. Encoded protein: CASSFSTSGETQYF.

In DNA form, the CDR3 reads TGTGCCAGCAGCGGGACAGTTGGAATCGGTGGCTACACCTTC. Translating it yields CASSGTVGIGGYTF. The chain recombines TRBV14 with TRBJ1-2; 7 bases map to TRBD1. V lost 5 bases, J lost 7 bases, and 10 bases stayed unmatched. Germline values: CDR1 SGHDN, CDR2 FVKESK. The CDR3 covers 14 residues.